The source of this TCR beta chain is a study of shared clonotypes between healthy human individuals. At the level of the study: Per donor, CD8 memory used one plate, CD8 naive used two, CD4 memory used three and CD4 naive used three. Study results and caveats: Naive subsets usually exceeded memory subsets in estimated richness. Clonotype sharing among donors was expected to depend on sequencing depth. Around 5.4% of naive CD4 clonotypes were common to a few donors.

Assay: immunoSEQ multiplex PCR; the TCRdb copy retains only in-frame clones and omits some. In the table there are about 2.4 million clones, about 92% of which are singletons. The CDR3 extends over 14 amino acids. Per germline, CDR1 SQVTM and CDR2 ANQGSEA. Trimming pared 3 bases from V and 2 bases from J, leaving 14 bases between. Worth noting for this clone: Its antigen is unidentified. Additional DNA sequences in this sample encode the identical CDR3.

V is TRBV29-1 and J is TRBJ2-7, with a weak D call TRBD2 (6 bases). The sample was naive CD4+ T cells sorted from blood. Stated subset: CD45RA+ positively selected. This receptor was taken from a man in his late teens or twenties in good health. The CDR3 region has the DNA TGCAGCGTTGAGGAGGGGACGGGCACCTACGAGCAGTACTTC. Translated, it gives CSVEEGTGTYEQYF.